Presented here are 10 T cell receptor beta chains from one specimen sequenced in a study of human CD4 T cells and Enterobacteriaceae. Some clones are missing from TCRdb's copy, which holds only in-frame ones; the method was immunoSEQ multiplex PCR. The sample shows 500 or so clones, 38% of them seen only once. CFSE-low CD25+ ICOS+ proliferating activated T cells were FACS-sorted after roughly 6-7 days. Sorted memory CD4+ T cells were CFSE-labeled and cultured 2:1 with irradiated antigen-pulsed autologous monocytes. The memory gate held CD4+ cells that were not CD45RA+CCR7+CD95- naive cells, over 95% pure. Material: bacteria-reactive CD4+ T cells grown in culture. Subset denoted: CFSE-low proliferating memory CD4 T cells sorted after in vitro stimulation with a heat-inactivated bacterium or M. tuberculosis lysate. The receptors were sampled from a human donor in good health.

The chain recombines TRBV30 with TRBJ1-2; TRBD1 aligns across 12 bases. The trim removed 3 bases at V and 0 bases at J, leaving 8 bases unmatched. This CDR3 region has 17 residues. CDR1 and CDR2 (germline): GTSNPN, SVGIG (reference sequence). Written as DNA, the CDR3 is TGTGCCTGGAGCCCGGGACAGGGGGCTCGAGCTAACTATGGCTACACCTTC. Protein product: CAWSPGQGARANYGYTF. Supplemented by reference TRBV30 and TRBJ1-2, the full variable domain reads SQTIHQWPATLVQPVGSPLSLECTVEGTSNPNLYWYRQAAGRGLQLLFYSVGIGQISSEVPQNLSASRPQDRQFILSSKKLLLSDSGFYLCAWSPGQGARANYGYTFGSGTRLTVV.

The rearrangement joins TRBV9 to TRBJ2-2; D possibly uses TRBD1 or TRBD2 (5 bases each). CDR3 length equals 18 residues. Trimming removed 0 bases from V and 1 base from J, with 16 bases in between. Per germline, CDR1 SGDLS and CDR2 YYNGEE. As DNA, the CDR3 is TGTGCCAGCAGCGTAGTCCCGGGACCAGACAGGAACACCGGGGAGCTGTTTTTT. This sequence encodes CASSVVPGPDRNTGELFF.

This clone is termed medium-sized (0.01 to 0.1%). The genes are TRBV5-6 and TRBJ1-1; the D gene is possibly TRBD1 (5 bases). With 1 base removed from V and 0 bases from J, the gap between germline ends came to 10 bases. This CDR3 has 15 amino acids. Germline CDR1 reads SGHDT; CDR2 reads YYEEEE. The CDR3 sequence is CASSLWGVMNTEAFF. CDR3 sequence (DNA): TGTGCCAGCAGCTTGTGGGGGGTCATGAACACTGAAGCTTTCTTT.

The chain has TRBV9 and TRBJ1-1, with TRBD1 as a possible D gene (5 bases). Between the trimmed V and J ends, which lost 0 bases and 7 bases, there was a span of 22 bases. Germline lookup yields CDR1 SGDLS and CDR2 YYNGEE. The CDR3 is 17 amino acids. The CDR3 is CASSVGLRTLGGNEAFF. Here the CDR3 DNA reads TGTGCCAGCAGCGTAGGCCTCCGTACGCTCGGGGGGAATGAAGCTTTCTTT. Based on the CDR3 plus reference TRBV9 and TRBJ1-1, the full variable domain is DSGVTQTPKHLITATGQRVTLRCSPRSGDLSVYWYQQSLDQGLQFLIQYYNGEERAKGNILERFSAQQFPDLHSELNLSSLELGDSALYFCASSVGLRTLGGNEAFFGQGTRLTVV.

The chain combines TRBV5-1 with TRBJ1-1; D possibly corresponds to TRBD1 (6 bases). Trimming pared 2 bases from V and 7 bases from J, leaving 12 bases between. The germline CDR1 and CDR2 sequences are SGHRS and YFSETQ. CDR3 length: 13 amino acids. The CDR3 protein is CASSFTGSSEAFF. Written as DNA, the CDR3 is TGCGCCAGCAGCTTTACAGGGTCTAGTGAAGCTTTCTTT.

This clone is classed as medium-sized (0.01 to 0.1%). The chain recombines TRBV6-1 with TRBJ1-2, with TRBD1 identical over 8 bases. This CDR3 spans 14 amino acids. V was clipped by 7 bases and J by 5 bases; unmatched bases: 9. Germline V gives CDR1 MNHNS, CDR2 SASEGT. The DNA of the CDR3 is TGTGCCAGCACCCCCGGACAGGGTCAATATGGCTACACCTTC. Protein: CASTPGQGQYGYTF.

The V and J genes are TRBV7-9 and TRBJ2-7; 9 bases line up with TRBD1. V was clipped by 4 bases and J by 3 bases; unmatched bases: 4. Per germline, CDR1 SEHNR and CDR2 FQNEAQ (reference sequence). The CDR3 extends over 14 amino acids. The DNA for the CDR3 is TGTGCCAGCAGCTCGATGACAGGGGGCTACGAGCAGTACTTC. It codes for CASSSMTGGYEQYF.

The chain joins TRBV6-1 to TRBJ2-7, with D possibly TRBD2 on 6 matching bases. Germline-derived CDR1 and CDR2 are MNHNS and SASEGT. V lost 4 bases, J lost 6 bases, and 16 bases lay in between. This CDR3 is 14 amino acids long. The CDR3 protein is CASSAQSFSGEQYF. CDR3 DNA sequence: TGTGCCAGCAGTGCCCAATCCTTTAGCGGCGAGCAGTACTTC.

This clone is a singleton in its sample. Here the CDR3 DNA reads TGTGCCAGCAGCTTGCAGACTGCCACTAATGAAAAACTGTTTTTT. The encoded protein is CASSLQTATNEKLFF. This sequence joins TRBV5-4 and TRBJ1-4; D ambiguous. Trimming pared 1 base from V and 2 bases from J, leaving 9 bases between. Germline values: CDR1 SGHNT, CDR2 YYREEE (reference sequence). CDR3 length: 15 residues.

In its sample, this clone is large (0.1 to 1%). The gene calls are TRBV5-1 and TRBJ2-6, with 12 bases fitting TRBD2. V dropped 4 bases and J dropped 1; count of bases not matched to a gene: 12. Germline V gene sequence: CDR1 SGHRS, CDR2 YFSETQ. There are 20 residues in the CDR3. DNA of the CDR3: TGCGCCAGCAGCCTGGGAACTAGCGGGAGGAGGGGATCTGGGGCCAACGTCCTGACTTTC. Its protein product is CASSLGTSGRRGSGANVLTF.